The source of this T cell receptor (beta chain) is a study of cytomegalovirus exposure and HLA in healthy donors. Researchers ran the PCR with 60 Vbeta and 13 Jbeta primers. Libraries were prepared by immunoSEQ multiplex PCR; TCRdb keeps only in-frame clonotypes and omits some of them. The table lists 150,000 or so clones, roughly 70% of them singletons. Study-level points and caveats: In a later analysis, CMV-associated beta chains were mostly HLA-associated, it appeared. For TCR beta chains, V- and J-gene trimming was later linked to a missense DCLRE1C variant.

As concerns this clone: Its specificity is not known. The junction differs from germline at one of its ends, possibly a read error.

The material sequenced was PBMCs. The clonotype originates from a man aged 25 to 40 in good health and CMV-seropositive.

The CDR3 nucleotides read TGCGCCAGCAGCCACGCCGACAGGGGTAATGGAAAACTGTTTTTT. Residues: CASSHADRGNGKLFF. The chain combines TRBV4-1 with TRBJ1-4, with TRBD1 matching over 8 bases. The V gene's germline CDR1 is MGHRA and CDR2 YSYEKL. The CDR3 runs to 15 residues.